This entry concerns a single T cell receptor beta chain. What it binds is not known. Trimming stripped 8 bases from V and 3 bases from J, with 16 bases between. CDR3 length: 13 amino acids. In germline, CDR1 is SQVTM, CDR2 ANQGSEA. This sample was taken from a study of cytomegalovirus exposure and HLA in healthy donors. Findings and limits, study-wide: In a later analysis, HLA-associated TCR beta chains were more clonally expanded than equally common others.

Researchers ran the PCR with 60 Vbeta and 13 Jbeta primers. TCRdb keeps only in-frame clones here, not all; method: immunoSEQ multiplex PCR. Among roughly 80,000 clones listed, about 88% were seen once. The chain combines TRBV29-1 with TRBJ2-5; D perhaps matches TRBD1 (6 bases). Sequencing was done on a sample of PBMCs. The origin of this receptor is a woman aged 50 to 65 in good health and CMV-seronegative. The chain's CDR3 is CSFGQSPKETQYF. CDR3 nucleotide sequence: TGCAGCTTTGGACAGTCACCAAAAGAGACCCAGTACTTC. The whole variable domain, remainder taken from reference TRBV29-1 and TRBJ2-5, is SAVISQKPSRDICQRGTSLTIQCQVDSQVTMMFWYRQQPGQSLTLIATANQGSEATYESGFVIDKFPISRPNLTFSTLTVSNMSPEDSSIYLCSFGQSPKETQYFGPGTRLLVL.